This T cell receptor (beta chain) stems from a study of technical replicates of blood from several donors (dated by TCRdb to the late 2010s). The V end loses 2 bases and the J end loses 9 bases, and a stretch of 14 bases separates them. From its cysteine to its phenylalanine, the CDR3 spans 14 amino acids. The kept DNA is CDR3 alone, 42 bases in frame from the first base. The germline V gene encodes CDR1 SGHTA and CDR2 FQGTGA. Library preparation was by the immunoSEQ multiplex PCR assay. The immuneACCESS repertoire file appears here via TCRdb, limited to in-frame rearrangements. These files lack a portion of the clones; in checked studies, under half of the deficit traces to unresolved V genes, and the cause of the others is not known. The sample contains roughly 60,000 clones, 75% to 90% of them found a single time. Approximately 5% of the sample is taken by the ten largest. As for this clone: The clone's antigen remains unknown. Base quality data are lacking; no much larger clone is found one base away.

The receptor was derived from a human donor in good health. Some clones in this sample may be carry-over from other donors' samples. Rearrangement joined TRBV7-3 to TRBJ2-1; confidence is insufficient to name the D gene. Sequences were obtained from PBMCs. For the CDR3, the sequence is CASSLQPTPGEQFF. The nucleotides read TGTGCCAGCAGCTTACAACCAACCCCGGGTGAGCAGTTCTTC.